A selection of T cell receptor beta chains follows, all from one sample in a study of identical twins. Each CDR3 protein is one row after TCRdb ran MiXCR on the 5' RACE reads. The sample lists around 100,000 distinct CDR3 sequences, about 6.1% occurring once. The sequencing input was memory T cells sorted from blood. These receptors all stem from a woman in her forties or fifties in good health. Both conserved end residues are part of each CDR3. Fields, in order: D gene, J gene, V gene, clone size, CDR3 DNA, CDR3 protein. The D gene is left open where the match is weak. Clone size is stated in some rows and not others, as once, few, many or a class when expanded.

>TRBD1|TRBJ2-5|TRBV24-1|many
TGTGCCACCAGTGACCGCAAGACAGGGCAAGAGACCCAGTACTTC
CATSDRKTGQETQYF
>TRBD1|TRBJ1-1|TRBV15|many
TGTGCCACCAGCAAGGACAGGGGTTTCACTGAAGCTTTCTTT
CATSKDRGFTEAFF
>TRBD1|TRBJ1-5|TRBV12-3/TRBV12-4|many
TGTGCCAGCAGTCAAGCCGGACAGGGGGCCAATCAGCCCCAGCATTTT
CASSQAGQGANQPQHF
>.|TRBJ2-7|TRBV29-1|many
TGCAGCGCGCGACCCGGCCGTGACGAGCAGTACTTC
CSARPGRDEQYF
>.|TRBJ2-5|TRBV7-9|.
TGTGCCAGCAGCGCACAAGATGATGGGGCAGGGGAGACCCAGTACTTC
CASSAQDDGAGETQYF
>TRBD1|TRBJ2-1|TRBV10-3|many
TGTGCCATCAGTGGAGTCGGGACAGATGAGCAGTTCTTC
CAISGVGTDEQFF
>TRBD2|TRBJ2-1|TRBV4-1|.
TGCGCCAGCAGCCGGGGGGAGGGGCAGTTCTTC
CASSRGEGQFF
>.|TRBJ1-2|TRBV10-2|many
TGCGCCAGCAGTGAGGATATCCGGGATAGGGGTGACTATGGCTACACCTTC
CASSEDIRDRGDYGYTF
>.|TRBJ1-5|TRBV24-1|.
TGTGCCACCAGTGAGAGGGGCAATCAGCCCCAGCATTTT
CATSERGNQPQHF
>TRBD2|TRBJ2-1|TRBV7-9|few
TGTGCCAGCAGCTCCGTCGGGAGGGCCCACAACAATGAGCAGTTCTTC
CASSSVGRAHNNEQFF
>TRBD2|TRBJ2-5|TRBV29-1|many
TGCAGCGTGGCTACTAGCGGGAGGGCCGATGAGACCCAGTACTTC
CSVATSGRADETQYF
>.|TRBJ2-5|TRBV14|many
TGTGCCAGCAGCCAAGAACTACAAAAGACCCAGTACTTC
CASSQELQKTQYF
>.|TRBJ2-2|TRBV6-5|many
TGTGCCAGCATGGGGCTACCTACCGGGGAGCTGTTTTTT
CASMGLPTGELFF
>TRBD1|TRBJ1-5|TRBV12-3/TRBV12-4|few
TGTGCCAGCAGCCCCGGGACAGGGCCGTCACAGCCCCAGCATTTT
CASSPGTGPSQPQHF
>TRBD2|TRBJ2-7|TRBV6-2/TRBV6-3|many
TGTGCCAGCAGGTCGGGACTAGGGTCCTACGAGCAGTACTTC
CASRSGLGSYEQYF
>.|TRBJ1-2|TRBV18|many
TGTGCCAGCTCACCACCGTTTCAGTCCTATGGCTACACCTTC
CASSPPFQSYGYTF
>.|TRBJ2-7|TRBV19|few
TGTGCCAGTAGTACTCGGACATCTCAATCCCACGAGCAGTACTTC
CASSTRTSQSHEQYF
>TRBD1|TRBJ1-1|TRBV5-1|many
TGCGCCAGCAGCCTAGGACAGGGAGGACTGTACACTGAAGCTTTCTTT
CASSLGQGGLYTEAFF